This TCR beta chain was found in a study of OX40 agonist ivuxolimab in advanced cancers. Overall study context: Patients were treated with intravenous ivuxolimab, dosed at 0.01 to 10 mg/kg and infused every 2 weeks. Those enrolled were 80% to 85% male, with a mean age of approximately 60 years and ages from roughly 20 to 85.

Generated by immunoSEQ multiplex PCR, the TCRdb table keeps only in-frame clones and is missing some. The table lists tens of thousands of clones, around 90% of them singletons. Germline V lookup: CDR1 LGHNA, CDR2 YNFKEQ. V trimming: 2 bases; J trimming: 2 bases; junction bases outside the gene matches: 6. This CDR3 has 18 amino acids. Specimen: CD4+ or CD8+ T cells sorted from blood, collected in a trial of the OX40 agonist ivuxolimab. The clonotype was recovered from an adult with an advanced solid tumor such as melanoma, head and neck, liver or kidney cancer. This chain uses TRBV4-2 with TRBJ2-3, with 14 bases lining up with TRBD2. The CDR3 loop reads CASSQSSGLAGATDTQYF. CDR3 nucleotides: TGTGCCAGCAGCCAAAGCTCGGGACTAGCGGGGGCCACAGATACGCAGTATTTT.